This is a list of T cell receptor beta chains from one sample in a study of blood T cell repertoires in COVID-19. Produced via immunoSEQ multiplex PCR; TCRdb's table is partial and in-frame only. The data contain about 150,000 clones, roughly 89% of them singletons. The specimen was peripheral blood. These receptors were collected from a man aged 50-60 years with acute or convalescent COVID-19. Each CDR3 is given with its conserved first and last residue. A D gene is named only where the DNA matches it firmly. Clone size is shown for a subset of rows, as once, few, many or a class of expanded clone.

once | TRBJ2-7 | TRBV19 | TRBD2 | TGTGCCAGTAGTATGGATGAAGCGGGAGGGATACGAGAGCAGTACTTC | CASSMDEAGGIREQYF
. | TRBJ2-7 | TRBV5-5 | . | TGTGCCAGCAGCTTCCAGGGGTCCTACGAGCAGTACTTC | CASSFQGSYEQYF
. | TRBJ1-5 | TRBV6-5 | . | TGTGCCAGCAGCCTAGAACCAGTCAGCAATCAGCCCCAGCATTTT | CASSLEPVSNQPQHF
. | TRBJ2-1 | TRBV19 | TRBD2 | TGTGCCAGTAGTATAGATCCCGGGGGGGATCACAATGAGCAGTTCTTC | CASSIDPGGDHNEQFF
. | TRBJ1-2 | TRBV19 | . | TGTGCCAGTAGTATCCTAGGACAGACATCACCATCACCTAACTATGGCTACACCTTC | CASSILGQTSPSPNYGYTF
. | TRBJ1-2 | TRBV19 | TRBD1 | TGTGCCAGTAGTAACGGGACAGCAAGTGGCTACACCTTC | CASSNGTASGYTF
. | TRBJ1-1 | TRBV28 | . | TGTGCCAGCAGTTTTGAGAGGGAAGCTTTCTTT | CASSFEREAFF
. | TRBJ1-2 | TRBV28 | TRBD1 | TGTGCCAGCAGACCGATGGGGACAGGGGGCAGCAGTGGCTACACCTTC | CASRPMGTGGSSGYTF
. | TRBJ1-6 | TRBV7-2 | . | TGTGCCAGCAGCACTAAGGCGGGGAATTCACCCCTCCACTTT | CASSTKAGNSPLHF
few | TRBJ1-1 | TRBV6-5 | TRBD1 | TGTGCCGGACAGGGCTGGAACACTGAAGCTTTCTTT | CAGQGWNTEAFF
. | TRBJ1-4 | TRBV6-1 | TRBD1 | TGTGCCAGCAGTGCACCAGACAGGGGGCAATTGGAAAAACTGTTTTTT | CASSAPDRGQLEKLFF
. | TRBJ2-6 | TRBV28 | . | TGTGCCAGCAGTTTTATAGGGAGGTCCTCTGGGGCCAACGTCCTGACTTTC | CASSFIGRSSGANVLTF
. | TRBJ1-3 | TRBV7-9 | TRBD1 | TGTGCCAGCAGCTTTGCCGGGACAGGGGGCTTCGGAAACACCATATATTTT | CASSFAGTGGFGNTIYF
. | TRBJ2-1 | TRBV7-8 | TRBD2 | TGTGCCAGCACCCCTGGACTAGTCGATGAGCAGTTCTTC | CASTPGLVDEQFF
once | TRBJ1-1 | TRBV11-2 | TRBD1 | TGTGCCAGCAGCTTAGGAGCAGGGGGGGCTTTCTTT | CASSLGAGGAFF
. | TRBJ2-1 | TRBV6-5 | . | TGTGGGATTAGCGTTTTAGATGAGCAGTTCTTC | CGISVLDEQFF
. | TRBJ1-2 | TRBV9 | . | TGTGCCAGCAGCGCCAGCTCGTCGGGTTGGAACTATGGCTACACCTTC | CASSASSSGWNYGYTF
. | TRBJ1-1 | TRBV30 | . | TGTGCCTGGAGTGTAAGTCGTAACAGTGAAGCTTTCTTT | CAWSVSRNSEAFF
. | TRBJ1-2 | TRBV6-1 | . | TGTGCCAGCAGTGAAGTGGGGGGGCATATCTATGGCTACACCTTC | CASSEVGGHIYGYTF
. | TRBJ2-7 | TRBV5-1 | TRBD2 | TGCGCCAGCAGCTTCTCCGGGAGGGTTTACGAGCAGTACTTC | CASSFSGRVYEQYF
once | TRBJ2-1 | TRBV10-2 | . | TGCGCCAGCAGTGAGTCGGGACAACCGAATGAGCAGTTCTTC | CASSESGQPNEQFF
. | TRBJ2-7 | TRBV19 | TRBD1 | TGTGCCAGTAGTATAGTATGGGACAGGAGAGTCGAGCAGTACTTC | CASSIVWDRRVEQYF
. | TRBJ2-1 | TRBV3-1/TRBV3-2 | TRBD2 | TGTGCCAGCAGCCAAGGGACTAGCGGGTGGGATGAGCAGTTCTTC | CASSQGTSGWDEQFF
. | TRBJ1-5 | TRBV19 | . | TGTGCCAGTAGTTATTCCCAGGGAGGAAGGCTCAATCAGCCCCAGCATTTT | CASSYSQGGRLNQPQHF
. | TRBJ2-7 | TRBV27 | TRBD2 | TGTGCCAGCAGTCCAGGACTAGCGGTCGCCTACGAGCAGTACTTC | CASSPGLAVAYEQYF
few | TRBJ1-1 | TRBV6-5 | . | TGTGCCAGCAGTATGGGCGGGTCGGGGAACACTGAAGCTTTCTTT | CASSMGGSGNTEAFF
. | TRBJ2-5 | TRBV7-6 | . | TGTGCCAGCAGCCTGTACCAAGAGACCCAGTACTTC | CASSLYQETQYF
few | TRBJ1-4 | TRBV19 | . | TGTGCCAGTAGTAGCACCGGGACAAGGAATGAAAAACTGTTTTTT | CASSSTGTRNEKLFF
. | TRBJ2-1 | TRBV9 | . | TGTGCCAGCAGCCCGACAGTGTACAATGAGCAGTTCTTC | CASSPTVYNEQFF
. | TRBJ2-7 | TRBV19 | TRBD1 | TGTGCCAGTAGTATAACCTGGGACAGGGGTTACGAGCAGTACTTC | CASSITWDRGYEQYF
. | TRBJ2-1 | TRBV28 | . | TGTGCCAGCAGTCACCGGGACACCAACAATGAGCAGTTCTTC | CASSHRDTNNEQFF
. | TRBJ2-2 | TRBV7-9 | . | TGTGCCAGCAGCTTATTTCACTTGAGCACCGGGGAGCTGTTTTTT | CASSLFHLSTGELFF
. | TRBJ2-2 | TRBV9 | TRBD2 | TGTGCCAGCAGCGAAACCGGGACTAGTTCAGTCGGGGAGCTGTTTTTT | CASSETGTSSVGELFF
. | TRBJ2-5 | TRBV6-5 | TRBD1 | TGTGCCAGCAGTTACCGGGGACAGGGGAAAGAGACCCAGTACTTC | CASSYRGQGKETQYF
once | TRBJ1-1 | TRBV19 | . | TGTGCCAGTATACAACGCGGGAACACTGAAGCTTTCTTT | CASIQRGNTEAFF
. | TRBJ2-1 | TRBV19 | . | TGTGCCAGTAGTATAGGGGGGCGGCAGCCCCACAATGAGCAGTTCTTC | CASSIGGRQPHNEQFF
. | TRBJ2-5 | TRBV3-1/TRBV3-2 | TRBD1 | TGTGCCAGCAGCATAACAGGGGCTGAAGAGACCCAGTACTTC | CASSITGAEETQYF
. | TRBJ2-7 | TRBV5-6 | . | TGTGCCAGCAGCTTGGCCGCCAGCTACGAGCAGTACTTC | CASSLAASYEQYF